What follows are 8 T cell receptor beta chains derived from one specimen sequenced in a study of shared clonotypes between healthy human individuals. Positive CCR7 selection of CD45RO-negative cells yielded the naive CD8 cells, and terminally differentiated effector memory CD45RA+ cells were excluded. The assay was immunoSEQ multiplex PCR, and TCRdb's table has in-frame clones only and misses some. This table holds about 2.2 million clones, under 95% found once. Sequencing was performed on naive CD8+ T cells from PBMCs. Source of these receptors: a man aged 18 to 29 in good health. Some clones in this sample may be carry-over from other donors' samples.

The CDR3 nucleotides read TGTGCCACCTGGGCGGGGGGGTGGAATGAGCAGTTCTTC. This gives the protein CATWAGGWNEQFF. The chain combines TRBV30 with TRBJ2-1, with TRBD2 matching over 9 bases. Germline CDR1 reads GTSNPN; CDR2 reads SVGIG (reference sequence). The CDR3 has 13 amino acids. V trimming: 8 bases; J trimming: 7 bases; junction bases outside the gene matches: 9.

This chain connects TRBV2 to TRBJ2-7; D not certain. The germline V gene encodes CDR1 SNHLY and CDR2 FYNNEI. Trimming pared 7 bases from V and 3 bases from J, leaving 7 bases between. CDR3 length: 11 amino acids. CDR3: CASNRDYEQYF. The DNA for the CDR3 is TGTGCCAGCAATAGAGACTACGAGCAGTACTTC.

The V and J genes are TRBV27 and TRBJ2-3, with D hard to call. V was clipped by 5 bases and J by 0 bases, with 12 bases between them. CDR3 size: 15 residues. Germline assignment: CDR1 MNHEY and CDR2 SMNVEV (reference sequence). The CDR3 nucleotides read TGTGCCAGCAGTGCCCGGGCCCGGAGCACAGATACGCAGTATTTT. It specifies CASSARARSTDTQYF.

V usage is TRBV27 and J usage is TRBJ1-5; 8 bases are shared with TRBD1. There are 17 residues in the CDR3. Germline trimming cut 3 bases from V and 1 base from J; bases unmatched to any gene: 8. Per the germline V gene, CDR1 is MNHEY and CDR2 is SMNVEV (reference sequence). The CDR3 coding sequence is TGTGCCAGCAGTTTTACAGGGGGACTGGCGAGCAATCAGCCCCAGCATTTT. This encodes CASSFTGGLASNQPQHF.

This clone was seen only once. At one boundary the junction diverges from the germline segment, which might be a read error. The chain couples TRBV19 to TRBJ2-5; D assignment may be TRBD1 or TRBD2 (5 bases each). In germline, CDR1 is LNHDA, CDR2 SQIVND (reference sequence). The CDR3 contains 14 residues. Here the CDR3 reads CASSPGTARESQYF. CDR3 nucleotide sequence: TGTGCCAGTAGTCCCGGGACGGCAAGAGAGTCCCAGTACTTC.

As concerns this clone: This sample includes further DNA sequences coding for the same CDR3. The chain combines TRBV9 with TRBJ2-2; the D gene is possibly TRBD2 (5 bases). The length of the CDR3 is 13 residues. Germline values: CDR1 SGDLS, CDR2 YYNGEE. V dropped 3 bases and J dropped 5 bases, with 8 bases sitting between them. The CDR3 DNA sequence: TGTGCCAGCAGCGCATCGGGGACCGGGGAGCTGTTTTTT. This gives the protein CASSASGTGELFF.

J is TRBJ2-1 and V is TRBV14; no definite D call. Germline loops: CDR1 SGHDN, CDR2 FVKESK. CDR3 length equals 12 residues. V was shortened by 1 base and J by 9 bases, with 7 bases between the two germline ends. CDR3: CASSQGFTEQFF. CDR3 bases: TGTGCCAGCAGCCAAGGGTTTACTGAGCAGTTCTTC.

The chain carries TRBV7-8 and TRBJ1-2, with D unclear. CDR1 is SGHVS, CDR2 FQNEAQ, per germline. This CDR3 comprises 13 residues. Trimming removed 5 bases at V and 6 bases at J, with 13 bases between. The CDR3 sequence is CASSLRRGDGYTF. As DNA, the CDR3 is TGTGCCAGCAGCCTCCGTCGCGGGGATGGCTACACCTTC.